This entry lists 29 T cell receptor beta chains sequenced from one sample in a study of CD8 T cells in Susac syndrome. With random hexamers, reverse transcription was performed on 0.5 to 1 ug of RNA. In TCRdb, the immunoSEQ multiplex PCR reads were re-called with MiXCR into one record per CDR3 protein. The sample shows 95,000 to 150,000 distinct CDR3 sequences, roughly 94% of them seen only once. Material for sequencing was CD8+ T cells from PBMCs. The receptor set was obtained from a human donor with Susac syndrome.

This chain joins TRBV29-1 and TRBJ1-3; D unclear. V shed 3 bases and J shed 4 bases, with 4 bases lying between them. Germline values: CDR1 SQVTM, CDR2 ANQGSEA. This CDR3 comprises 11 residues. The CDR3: CSVDVGNTIYF. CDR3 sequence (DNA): TGCAGCGTTGATGTGGGAAACACCATATATTTT.

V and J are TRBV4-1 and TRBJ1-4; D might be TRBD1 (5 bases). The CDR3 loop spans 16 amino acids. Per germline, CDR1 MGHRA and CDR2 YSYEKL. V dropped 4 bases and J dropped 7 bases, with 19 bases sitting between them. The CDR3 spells CASSPSPGDSIEKLFF. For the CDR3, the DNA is TGCGCCAGCAGCCCGTCCCCGGGGGATAGTATTGAAAAACTGTTTTTT.

The CDR3 loop reads CASSYSEVSGYTF. CDR3 bases: TGTGCCAGCAGTTACTCGGAGGTCTCTGGCTACACCTTC. J is TRBJ1-2 and V is TRBV6-5; D not certain. With 0 bases removed from V and 7 bases from J, the gap between germline ends came to 9 bases. Germline values: CDR1 MNHEY, CDR2 SVGAGI. This CDR3 has 13 residues.

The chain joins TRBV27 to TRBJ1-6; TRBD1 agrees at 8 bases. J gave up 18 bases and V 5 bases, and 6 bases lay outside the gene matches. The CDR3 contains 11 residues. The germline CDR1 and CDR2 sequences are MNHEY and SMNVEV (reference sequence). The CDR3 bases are TGTGCCAGCAGTGAGGGGGACAGGTACCACTTT. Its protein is CASSEGDRYHF.

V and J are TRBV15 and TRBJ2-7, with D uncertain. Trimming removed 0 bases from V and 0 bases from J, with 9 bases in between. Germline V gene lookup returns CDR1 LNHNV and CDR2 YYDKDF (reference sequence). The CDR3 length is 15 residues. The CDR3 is CATSRDRTSSYEQYF. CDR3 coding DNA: TGTGCCACCAGCAGAGATCGGACGAGCTCCTACGAGCAGTACTTC.

The CDR3 spells CASSLDRPGGSGELFF. The CDR3 coding sequence is TGTGCCAGCAGCTTAGACCGCCCAGGAGGATCCGGGGAGCTGTTTTTT. The V and J genes are TRBV11-2 and TRBJ2-2, with D perhaps TRBD2 (5 bases). CDR3 length: 16 residues. From germline, CDR1 is SGHAT and CDR2 FQNNGV. V shed 0 bases and J shed 6 bases, with 14 bases lying between them.

CDR3 in amino acids: CASSDGRQFF. The CDR3 region has the DNA TGTGCCAGCAGTGATGGGCGCCAGTTCTTC. This chain connects TRBV25-1 to TRBJ2-1; no firm D call. V gave up 3 bases and J gave up 13 bases, with 7 bases separating them. This CDR3 is built from 10 residues. The germline CDR1 and CDR2 sequences are MGHDK and SYGVNS. The variable domain in full, with the rest retrieved from reference TRBV25-1 and TRBJ2-1, is EADIYQTPRYLVIGTGKKITLECSQTMGHDKMYWYQQDPGMELHLIHYSYGVNSTEKGDLSSESTVSRIRTEHFPLTLESARPSHTSQYLCASSDGRQFFGPGTRLTVL.

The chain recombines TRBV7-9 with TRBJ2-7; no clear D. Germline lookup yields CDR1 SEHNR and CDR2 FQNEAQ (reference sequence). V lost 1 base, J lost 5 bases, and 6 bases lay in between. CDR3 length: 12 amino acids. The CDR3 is CASSLGSDEQYF. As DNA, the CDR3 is TGTGCCAGCAGCTTAGGTAGTGACGAGCAGTACTTC.

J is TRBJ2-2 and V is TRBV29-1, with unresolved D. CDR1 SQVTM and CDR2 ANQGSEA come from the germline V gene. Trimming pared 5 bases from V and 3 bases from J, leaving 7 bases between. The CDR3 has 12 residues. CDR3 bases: TGCAGCGTTACCGGACACACCGGGGAGCTGTTTTTT. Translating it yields CSVTGHTGELFF.

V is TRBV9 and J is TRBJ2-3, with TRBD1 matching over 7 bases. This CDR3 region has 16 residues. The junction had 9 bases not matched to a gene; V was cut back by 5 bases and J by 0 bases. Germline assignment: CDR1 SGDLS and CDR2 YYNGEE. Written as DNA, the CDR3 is TGTGCCAGCAGTGCGAAACAGGGGCACAGCACAGATACGCAGTATTTT. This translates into CASSAKQGHSTDTQYF.

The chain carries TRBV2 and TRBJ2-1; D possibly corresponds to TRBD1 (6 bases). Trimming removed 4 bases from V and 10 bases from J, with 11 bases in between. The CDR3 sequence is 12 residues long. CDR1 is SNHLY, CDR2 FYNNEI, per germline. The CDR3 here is CASSVARGEQFF. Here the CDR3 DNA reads TGTGCCAGCAGTGTAGCTAGGGGGGAGCAGTTCTTC.

The CDR3 sequence: CASRAGTVNTEAFF. CDR3 coding DNA: TGCGCCAGCAGGGCCGGGACAGTGAACACTGAAGCTTTCTTT. The rearrangement joins TRBV5-1 to TRBJ1-1, with 7 nucleotides matching TRBD1. The CDR3 has 14 amino acids. The junction had 4 bases not matched to a gene; V was cut back by 5 bases and J by 0 bases. Germline CDR1 is SGHRS and CDR2 is YFSETQ.

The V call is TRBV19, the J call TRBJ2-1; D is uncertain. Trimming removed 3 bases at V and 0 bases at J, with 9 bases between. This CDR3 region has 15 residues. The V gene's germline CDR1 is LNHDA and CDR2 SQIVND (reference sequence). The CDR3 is CASSILPSSYNEQFF. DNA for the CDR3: TGTGCCAGTAGTATCCTCCCAAGCTCCTACAATGAGCAGTTCTTC.

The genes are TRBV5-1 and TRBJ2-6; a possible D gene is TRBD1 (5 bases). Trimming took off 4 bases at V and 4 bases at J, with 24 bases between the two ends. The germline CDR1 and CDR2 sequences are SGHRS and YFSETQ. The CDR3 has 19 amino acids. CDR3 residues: CASSLRRAPSVSGANVLTF. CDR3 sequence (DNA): TGCGCCAGCAGCCTTCGCAGGGCACCGTCGGTATCCGGGGCCAACGTCCTGACTTTC.

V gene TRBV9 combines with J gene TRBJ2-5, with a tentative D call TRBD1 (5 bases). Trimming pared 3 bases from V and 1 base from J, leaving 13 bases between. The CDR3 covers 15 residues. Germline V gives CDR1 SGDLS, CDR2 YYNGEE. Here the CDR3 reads CASSAREGFQETQYF. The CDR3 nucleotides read TGTGCCAGCAGCGCCAGGGAAGGGTTCCAAGAGACCCAGTACTTC. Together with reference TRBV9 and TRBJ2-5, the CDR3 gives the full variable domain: DSGVTQTPKHLITATGQRVTLRCSPRSGDLSVYWYQQSLDQGLQFLIQYYNGEERAKGNILERFSAQQFPDLHSELNLSSLELGDSALYFCASSAREGFQETQYFGPGTRLLVL.

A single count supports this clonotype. The CDR3 DNA is TGTGCCAGCAGCCAACGCTGGCAGAGAGACACTGAAGCTTTCTTT. It is translated as CASSQRWQRDTEAFF. V is TRBV3-1 and J is TRBJ1-1; no clear D. The CDR3 loop spans 15 amino acids. V lost 2 bases to trimming and J lost 3 bases, with 13 bases between them. Per germline, CDR1 LGHDT and CDR2 YNNKEL (reference sequence).

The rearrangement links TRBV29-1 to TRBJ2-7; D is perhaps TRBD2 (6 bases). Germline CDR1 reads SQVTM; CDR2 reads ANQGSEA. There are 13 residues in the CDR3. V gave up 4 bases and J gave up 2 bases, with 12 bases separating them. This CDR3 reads CSVVGGPAYEQYF. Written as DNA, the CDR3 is TGCAGCGTTGTGGGGGGACCAGCCTACGAGCAGTACTTC.

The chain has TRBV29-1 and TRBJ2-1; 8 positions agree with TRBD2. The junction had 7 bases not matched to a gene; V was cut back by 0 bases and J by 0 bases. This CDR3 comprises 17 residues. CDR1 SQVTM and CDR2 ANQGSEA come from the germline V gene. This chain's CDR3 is CSVEEPGGASSYNEQFF. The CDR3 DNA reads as TGCAGCGTTGAAGAACCGGGGGGGGCGAGCTCCTACAATGAGCAGTTCTTC.

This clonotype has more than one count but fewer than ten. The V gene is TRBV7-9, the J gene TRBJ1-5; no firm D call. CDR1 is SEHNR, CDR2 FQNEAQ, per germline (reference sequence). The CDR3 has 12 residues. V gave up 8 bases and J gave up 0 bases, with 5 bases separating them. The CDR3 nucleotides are TGTGCCAGCGGGTATAGCAATCAGCCCCAGCATTTT. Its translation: CASGYSNQPQHF. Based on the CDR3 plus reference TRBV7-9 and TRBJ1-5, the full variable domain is DTGVSQNPRHKITKRGQNVTFRCDPISEHNRLYWYRQTLGQGPEFLTYFQNEAQLEKSRLLSDRFSAERPKGSFSTLEIQRTEQGDSAMYLCASGYSNQPQHFGDGTRLSIL.

For the CDR3, the DNA is TGTGCCAGCAGCTTAGATAGGGCAAATCAGCCCCAGCATTTT. This translates into CASSLDRANQPQHF. The chain links TRBV7-9 to TRBJ1-5; D not certain. The CDR3 has 14 amino acids. Germline V gene lookup returns CDR1 SEHNR and CDR2 FQNEAQ (reference sequence). Between the trimmed V and J ends, which lost 1 base and 4 bases, there was a span of 8 bases. The full variable domain, its missing parts supplied by reference TRBV7-9 and TRBJ1-5, is DTGVSQNPRHKITKRGQNVTFRCDPISEHNRLYWYRQTLGQGPEFLTYFQNEAQLEKSRLLSDRFSAERPKGSFSTLEIQRTEQGDSAMYLCASSLDRANQPQHFGDGTRLSIL.

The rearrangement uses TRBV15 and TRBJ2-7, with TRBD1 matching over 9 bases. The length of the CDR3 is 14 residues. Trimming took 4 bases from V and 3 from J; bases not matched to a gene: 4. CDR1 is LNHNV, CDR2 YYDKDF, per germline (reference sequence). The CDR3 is CATSTGQGSYEQYF. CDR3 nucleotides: TGTGCCACCAGCACGGGACAGGGTAGCTACGAGCAGTACTTC.

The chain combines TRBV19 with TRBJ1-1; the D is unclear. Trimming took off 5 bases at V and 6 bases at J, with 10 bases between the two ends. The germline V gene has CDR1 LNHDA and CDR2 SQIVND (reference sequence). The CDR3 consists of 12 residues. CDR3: CASSRAYAEAFF. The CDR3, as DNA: TGTGCCAGTAGTCGGGCGTACGCTGAAGCTTTCTTT.

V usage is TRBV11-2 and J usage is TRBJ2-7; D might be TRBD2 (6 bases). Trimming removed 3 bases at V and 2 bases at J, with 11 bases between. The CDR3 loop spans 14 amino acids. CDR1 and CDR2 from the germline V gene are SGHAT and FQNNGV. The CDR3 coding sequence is TGTGCCAGCAGCTTTTGGGGGGATACCTACGAGCAGTACTTC. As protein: CASSFWGDTYEQYF.

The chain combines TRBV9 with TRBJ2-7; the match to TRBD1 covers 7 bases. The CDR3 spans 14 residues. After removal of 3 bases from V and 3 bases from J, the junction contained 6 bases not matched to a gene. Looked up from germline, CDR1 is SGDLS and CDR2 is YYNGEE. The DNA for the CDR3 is TGTGCCAGCAGCGCGGGGACAGCTTACTACGAGCAGTACTTC. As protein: CASSAGTAYYEQYF. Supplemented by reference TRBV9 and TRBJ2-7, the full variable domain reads DSGVTQTPKHLITATGQRVTLRCSPRSGDLSVYWYQQSLDQGLQFLIQYYNGEERAKGNILERFSAQQFPDLHSELNLSSLELGDSALYFCASSAGTAYYEQYFGPGTRLTVT.

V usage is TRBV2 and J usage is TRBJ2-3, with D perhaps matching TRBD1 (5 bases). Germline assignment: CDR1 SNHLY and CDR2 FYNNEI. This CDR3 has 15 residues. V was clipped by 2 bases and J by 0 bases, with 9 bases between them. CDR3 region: CASSERRVSTDTQYF. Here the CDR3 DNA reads TGTGCCAGCAGTGAACGCAGGGTTAGCACAGATACGCAGTATTTT. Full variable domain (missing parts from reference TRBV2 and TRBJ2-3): EPEVTQTPSHQVTQMGQEVILRCVPISNHLYFYWYRQILGQKVEFLVSFYNNEISEKSEIFDDQFSVERPDGSNFTLKIRSTKLEDSAMYFCASSERRVSTDTQYFGPGTRLTVL.

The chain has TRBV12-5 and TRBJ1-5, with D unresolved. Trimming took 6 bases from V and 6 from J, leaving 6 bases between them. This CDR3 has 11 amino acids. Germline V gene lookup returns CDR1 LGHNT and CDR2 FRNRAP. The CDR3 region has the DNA TGTGCTAGTGGCGCGGTTCAGCCCCAGCATTTT. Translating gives CASGAVQPQHF.

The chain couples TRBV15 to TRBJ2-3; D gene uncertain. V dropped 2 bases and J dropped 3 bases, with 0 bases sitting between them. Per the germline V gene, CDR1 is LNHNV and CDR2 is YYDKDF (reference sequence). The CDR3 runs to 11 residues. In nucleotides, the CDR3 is TGTGCCACCAGCAGAACAGATACGCAGTATTTT. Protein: CATSRTDTQYF.

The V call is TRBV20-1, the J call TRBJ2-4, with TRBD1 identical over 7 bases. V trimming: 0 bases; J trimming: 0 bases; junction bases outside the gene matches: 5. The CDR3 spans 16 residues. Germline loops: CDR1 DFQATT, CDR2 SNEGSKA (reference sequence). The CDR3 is CSAREPGQLAKNIQYF. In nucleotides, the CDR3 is TGCAGTGCTAGAGAACCGGGACAGCTAGCCAAAAACATTCAGTACTTC.

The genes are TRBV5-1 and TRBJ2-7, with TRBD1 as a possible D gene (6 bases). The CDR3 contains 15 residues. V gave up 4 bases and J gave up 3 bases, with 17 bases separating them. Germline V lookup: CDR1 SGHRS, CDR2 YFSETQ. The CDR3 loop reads CASSITITGNYEQYF. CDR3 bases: TGCGCCAGCAGCATCACCATTACAGGGAACTACGAGCAGTACTTC.